One sample yielded the 29 T cell receptor beta chains listed below, sequenced in a study of human T cells and chemical hapten exposure. Someone pulled total RNA out of unfractionated whole blood. TCRdb independently ran MiXCR on the 5' RACE reads; one entry per CDR3 protein. The sample contains more than 75,000 distinct CDR3 sequences, roughly 15% of which appear only once. Source of these receptors: a female donor in good health.

In this sample, this clonotype turned up a few times. The CDR3 loop is CASSSDGLATNEKLFF. The CDR3 region has the DNA TGTGCCAGCAGTTCGGACGGACTTGCAACTAATGAAAAACTGTTTTTT. This chain uses TRBV28 with TRBJ1-4; D is unclear. Germline CDR1 MDHEN, CDR2 SYDVKM. Trimming cost V 4 bases and J 0 bases, with 12 bases left between them. The CDR3 sequence is 16 residues long.

The rearrangement links TRBV6-5 to TRBJ1-5; D not resolved. The CDR3 runs to 15 residues. Germline-derived CDR1 and CDR2 are MNHEY and SVGAGI. Trimming stripped 5 bases from V and 0 bases from J, with 11 bases between. CDR3 in amino acids: CASSTRLGSNQPQHF. As DNA, the CDR3 is TGTGCCAGCAGTACCCGACTGGGTAGCAATCAGCCCCAGCATTTT.

V gene TRBV2 combines with J gene TRBJ1-5; weak D call: TRBD1 (6 bases). The V and J ends lost 3 bases and 6 bases respectively, with 9 bases between them. CDR1 and CDR2 (germline): SNHLY, FYNNEI. The CDR3 sequence is 13 residues long. The CDR3 DNA sequence: TGTGCCAGCAGTGATCAAGGGGGTCAGCCCCAGCATTTT. Protein: CASSDQGGQPQHF.

The rearrangement joins TRBV7-2 to TRBJ2-3, with 8 bases aligning to TRBD2. Germline values: CDR1 SGHTA, CDR2 FQGNSA. V trimming: 2 bases; J trimming: 4 bases; junction bases outside the gene matches: 17. The CDR3 has 19 amino acids. Here the CDR3 DNA reads TGTGCCAGCAGCTTACGGGGACGCAGCGGGAGTCGTAAGGCAGATACGCAGTATTTT. This sequence encodes CASSLRGRSGSRKADTQYF.

This clonotype was seen a handful of times. The chain is built from TRBV12-3 or TRBV12-4 and TRBJ2-1, with D possibly matching TRBD1 (6 bases). The V end lost 2 bases, the J end lost 9 bases, and 14 bases lay between the germline ends. The CDR3 is 14 residues long. The CDR3 loop reads CASSLRGKEVEQFF. CDR3 DNA: TGTGCCAGCAGTTTAAGGGGGAAAGAGGTTGAGCAGTTCTTC.

This clonotype was picked up a small number of times. The J gene is TRBJ1-2, the V gene TRBV7-2; D is undetermined. Between the trimmed V and J ends, which lost 6 bases and 4 bases, there was a span of 18 bases. Germline assignment: CDR1 SGHTA and CDR2 FQGNSA. The CDR3 contains 15 residues. The DNA of the CDR3 is TGTGCCAGCAGTTTTAGCCAAGGACCGGTCTATGGCTACACCTTC. This translates into CASSFSQGPVYGYTF.

This clonotype has a handful of counts. V usage is TRBV5-1 and J usage is TRBJ1-6; D perhaps matches TRBD1 (5 bases). CDR3 length: 17 residues. Germline-derived CDR1 and CDR2 are SGHRS and YFSETQ. V lost 4 bases and J 0 bases, leaving 14 bases between the germline ends. The CDR3 reads CASSLFDSSSYNSPLHF. DNA of the CDR3: TGCGCCAGCAGCCTTTTCGACAGCAGCTCCTATAATTCACCCCTCCACTTT.

The chain couples TRBV5-1 to TRBJ2-3, with D possibly TRBD2 on 6 matching bases. CDR3 length equals 14 residues. CDR1 is SGHRS, CDR2 YFSETQ, per germline. V dropped 5 bases and J dropped 2 bases, with 12 bases sitting between them. Here the CDR3 reads CASSRGEVTDTQYF. CDR3 coding DNA: TGCGCCAGCAGTCGCGGGGAAGTCACAGATACGCAGTATTTT.

The V call is TRBV20-1, the J call TRBJ1-2; D is possibly TRBD1 (6 bases). Germline CDR1 DFQATT, CDR2 SNEGSKA (reference sequence). CDR3 length: 14 residues. Trimming left V 6 bases short and J 7 bases short, with 21 bases between. The CDR3 loop is CSARRGGGGGGYTF. DNA of the CDR3: TGCAGTGCCCGCCGAGGAGGGGGGGGTGGTGGCTACACCTTC.

The chain carries TRBV24-1 and TRBJ2-7, with TRBD1 matching over 7 bases. The CDR3 contains 13 residues. V lost 9 bases, J lost 11 bases, and 15 bases stayed unmatched. The germline CDR1 and CDR2 sequences are KGHDR and SFDVKD. CDR3 loop: CATGQNRGYNEYF. DNA for the CDR3: TGTGCCACCGGCCAAAACAGGGGATACAACGAGTACTTC.

The chain combines TRBV5-6 with TRBJ2-3; D is unclear. Trimming removed 4 bases at V and 2 bases at J, with 11 bases between. There are 14 residues in the CDR3. In germline, CDR1 is SGHDT, CDR2 YYEEEE. CDR3 sequence (DNA): TGTGCCAGCAGCCCAACCGTGCCCACAGATACGCAGTATTTT. Its protein is CASSPTVPTDTQYF.

The rearrangement links TRBV6-1 to TRBJ1-2, with 7 bases fitting TRBD1. V lost 1 base, J lost 2 bases, and 4 bases stayed unmatched. The CDR3 runs to 15 residues. Germline CDR1 and CDR2: MNHNS and SASEGT. For the CDR3, the DNA is TGTGCCAGCAGTGAAGTGGGCAGGGGGAACTATGGCTACACCTTC. It codes for CASSEVGRGNYGYTF.

The V and J genes are TRBV3-1 and TRBJ2-7, with 7 nucleotides matching TRBD2. The length of the CDR3 is 15 residues. Germline V lookup: CDR1 LGHDT, CDR2 YNNKEL (reference sequence). The V and J ends lost 3 bases and 0 bases, in that order; junction bases with no gene match: 5. Here the CDR3 reads CASSHSSGFSYEQYF. Written as DNA, the CDR3 is TGTGCCAGCAGCCACAGTAGCGGGTTCTCCTACGAGCAGTACTTC.

This chain connects TRBV4-1 to TRBJ1-2; D is perhaps TRBD1 (6 bases). The CDR3 length is 15 residues. Germline values: CDR1 MGHRA, CDR2 YSYEKL. V dropped 4 bases and J dropped 8 bases, with 20 bases sitting between them. This CDR3 reads CASSPLHRDEKGYTF. In nucleotides, the CDR3 is TGCGCCAGCAGCCCCCTTCACAGGGATGAAAAAGGCTACACCTTC.

The table lists this clonotype with many counts. The V call is TRBV3-1, the J call TRBJ2-5, with D perhaps matching TRBD1 or TRBD2 (5 bases each). This CDR3 has 15 residues. Germline V gene sequence: CDR1 LGHDT, CDR2 YNNKEL (reference sequence). Trimming cost V 3 bases and J 5 bases, with 16 bases left between them. CDR3 DNA sequence: TGTGCCAGCAGCCATCCTCAGGGTTGGGGGGAGACCCAGTACTTC. Protein sequence: CASSHPQGWGETQYF.

This clonotype was observed a handful of times. This chain joins TRBV6-4 and TRBJ2-7; D possibly corresponds to TRBD2 (6 bases). This CDR3 has 15 amino acids. Germline CDR1 and CDR2: MRHNA and SNTAGT. The ends were cut back, 3 bases at V and 3 bases at J, with 15 bases in the middle. CDR3 in amino acids: CASSDLEGSYYEQYF. For the CDR3, the DNA is TGTGCCAGCAGTGATTTGGAGGGGTCTTACTACGAGCAGTACTTC.

This clonotype turned up a few times. This chain joins TRBV9 and TRBJ1-1; D call uncertain. Trimming cost V 5 bases and J 2 bases, with 16 bases left between them. The CDR3 has 15 residues. Germline CDR1 is SGDLS and CDR2 is YYNGEE. In DNA, the CDR3 is TGTGCCAGCAGTTTAGGGTCTTTCGGTAACACTGAAGCTTTCTTT. Residues: CASSLGSFGNTEAFF.

This clonotype was found many times. The rearrangement uses TRBV7-2 and TRBJ2-2; no definite D call. The CDR3 contains 16 residues. The V end lost 5 bases, the J end lost 2 bases, and 15 bases lay between the germline ends. CDR1 is SGHTA and CDR2 is FQGNSA in the germline V gene. The CDR3 region is CASSPTGFSNTGELFF. The CDR3, as DNA: TGTGCCAGCAGCCCGACTGGATTCAGCAACACCGGGGAGCTGTTTTTT.

This clonotype was counted ten times or more. The chain is built from TRBV20-1 and TRBJ2-1; no clear D. The CDR3 covers 14 residues. Trimming pared 0 bases from V and 4 bases from J, leaving 10 bases between. Germline lookup yields CDR1 DFQATT and CDR2 SNEGSKA (reference sequence). For the CDR3, the DNA is TGCAGTGCTAGAGATACGGTGCGGTACAATGAGCAGTTCTTC. Amino acid sequence: CSARDTVRYNEQFF.

The rearrangement uses TRBV6-5 and TRBJ2-1; 12 bases line up with TRBD1. The CDR3 has 15 residues. Per the germline V gene, CDR1 is MNHEY and CDR2 is SVGAGI. V lost 2 bases to trimming and J lost 8 bases; unmatched junction nucleotides: 4. CDR3: CASSYGGTGGYEQFF. In nucleotides, the CDR3 is TGTGCCAGCAGTTACGGGGGGACAGGGGGCTATGAGCAGTTCTTC.

The chain links TRBV6-5 to TRBJ2-3, with 9 bases matching TRBD2. V shed 6 bases and J 0 bases; nucleotides not matched to a gene: 7. Germline loops: CDR1 MNHEY, CDR2 SVGAGI. The CDR3 totals 16 residues. The CDR3 region is CASRKGSGGSTDTQYF. The CDR3 nucleotides are TGTGCCAGCAGGAAAGGAAGCGGGGGGAGCACAGATACGCAGTATTTT.

This clonotype has ten or more counts. Compared with germline, one end of the junction differs, possibly owing to a read error. The CDR3 protein is CASSQQGNIGELFF. In DNA, the CDR3 is TGTGCCAGCAGCCAACAGGGGAACATCGGGGAGCTGTTTTTT. This chain connects TRBV7-6 to TRBJ2-2, with TRBD1 matching over 7 bases. This CDR3 contains 14 residues. Germline V gene sequence: CDR1 SGHVS, CDR2 FNYEAQ. Together with reference TRBV7-6 and TRBJ2-2, the CDR3 gives the full variable domain: GAGVSQSPRYKVTKRGQDVALRCDPISGHVSLYWYRQALGQGPEFLTYFNYEAQQDKSGLPNDRFSAERPEGSISTLTIQRTEQRDSAMYRCASSQQGNIGELFFGEGSRLTVL.

V usage is TRBV3-1 and J usage is TRBJ1-1, with unresolved D. Germline V lookup: CDR1 LGHDT, CDR2 YNNKEL (reference sequence). V lost 3 bases to trimming and J lost 1 base, with 6 bases between them. The CDR3 consists of 13 residues. For the CDR3, the DNA is TGTGCCAGCAGCCAGACACCGAACACTGAAGCTTTCTTT. The encoded protein is CASSQTPNTEAFF.

V usage is TRBV20-1 and J usage is TRBJ2-7; tentative D call: TRBD1 (5 bases). V was clipped by 6 bases and J by 3 bases, with 12 bases between them. The CDR3 has 12 amino acids. CDR1 is DFQATT and CDR2 is SNEGSKA in the germline V gene (reference sequence). The CDR3 sequence: CSAATDFYEQYF. DNA of the CDR3: TGCAGTGCCGCGACAGACTTCTACGAGCAGTACTTC.

The DNA of the CDR3 is TGCAGTGCTAGCGACAGCACAGATACGCAGTATTTT. Residues: CSASDSTDTQYF. The V gene is TRBV20-1, the J gene TRBJ2-3; D not certain. CDR3 length equals 12 residues. V shed 3 bases and J shed 0 bases, with 4 bases lying between them. The germline gives CDR1 DFQATT, CDR2 SNEGSKA (reference sequence).

The chain has TRBV12-3 or TRBV12-4 and TRBJ2-7, with TRBD1 matching 7 bases. The junction had 9 bases not matched to a gene; V was cut back by 4 bases and J by 3 bases. The CDR3 totals 15 residues. The CDR3 reads CASSSRQGTIYEQYF. In DNA form, the CDR3 reads TGTGCCAGCAGTTCCCGACAGGGAACAATCTACGAGCAGTACTTC.

The chain uses TRBV27 and TRBJ2-5; tentatively, D is TRBD1 (5 bases). The germline V gene has CDR1 MNHEY and CDR2 SMNVEV (reference sequence). V was clipped by 2 bases and J by 5 bases, with 12 bases between them. This CDR3 is built from 14 residues. Here the CDR3 reads CASSLVGPPETQYF. The DNA of the CDR3 is TGTGCCAGCAGTTTAGTGGGGCCTCCGGAGACCCAGTACTTC.

The rearrangement uses TRBV7-6 and TRBJ1-2; D gene unclear. V lost 5 bases, J lost 4 bases, and 17 bases lay in between. The CDR3 spans 15 residues. Looked up from germline, CDR1 is SGHVS and CDR2 is FNYEAQ. The CDR3 DNA follows: TGTGCCAGCAGCCTGGAAGAGTCCGGGCTCTATGGCTACACCTTC. As protein: CASSLEESGLYGYTF.

The chain recombines TRBV6-1 with TRBJ1-4; weak D call: TRBD1 (5 bases). Germline V gene data show CDR1 as MNHNS and CDR2 as SASEGT. The V end lost 2 bases, the J end lost 6 bases, and 13 bases lay between the germline ends. The CDR3 consists of 15 residues. The CDR3 region has the DNA TGTGCCAGCAGTGAACGAGATGGGGCTGATGAAAAACTGTTTTTT. This gives the protein CASSERDGADEKLFF.